A selection of T cell receptor beta chains follows, all from one sample in a study of shared clonotypes between healthy human individuals. Libraries were prepared by immunoSEQ multiplex PCR; TCRdb keeps only in-frame clonotypes and omits some of them. The sample has some 1.5 million clones, around 97% seen once. Sequenced material: naive CD4+ T cells sorted from blood. The source is a man under 40 in good health. Both conserved end residues are part of each CDR3. A D gene is named only where the DNA matches it firmly.

V gene	D gene	J gene	CDR3 DNA	CDR3 protein
TRBV29-1	-	TRBJ1-2	TGCAGCGTGCGGATTGCGGGGTCGAACTATGGCTACACCTTC	CSVRIAGSNYGYTF
TRBV19	-	TRBJ2-7	TGTGCCACCTCAGGACACGGACGTACGGGAGACTCCCTCGAGCAGTACTTC	CATSGHGRTGDSLEQYF
TRBV6-5	-	TRBJ1-3	TGTGCCAGCAGTCTGCCGGGAAATGCCATATATTTT	CASSLPGNAIYF
TRBV6-5	-	TRBJ2-7	TGTGCCAGCAGTCAAGGTAACCTCCAGGGCTACGAGCAGTACTTC	CASSQGNLQGYEQYF
TRBV1	-	TRBJ1-2	TGCACCAGCAGCCAAGGGTCAGGGTTCTCTAACTATGGCTACACCTTC	CTSSQGSGFSNYGYTF
TRBV5-1	-	TRBJ1-1	TGCGCCAGCAGCTTGGCCCGAAACTCTGAAGCTTTCTTT	CASSLARNSEAFF
TRBV27	-	TRBJ1-4	TGTGCCAGCAGTTCAGGGATTAGTGAAAAACTGTTTTTT	CASSSGISEKLFF
TRBV5-4	TRBD1	TRBJ2-3	TGTGCCAGCAGCCAAGAGGACAGGGGCACAGATACGCAGTATTTT	CASSQEDRGTDTQYF
TRBV10-1	-	TRBJ2-4	TGCGCCAGCAGTAAGGCTGGGCGGGGAAAGCCCCCAAAGGACATTCAGTACTTC	CASSKAGRGKPPKDIQYF
TRBV7-9	TRBD1	TRBJ2-7	TGTGCCAGCAGCCCCTGGGGAGTAGGGGGCCCGGCCTACGAGCAGTACTTC	CASSPWGVGGPAYEQYF
TRBV19	-	TRBJ1-1	TGTGCCAGTAGTAAGGCGGCGAACACTGAAGCTTTCTTT	CASSKAANTEAFF
TRBV20-1	TRBD1	TRBJ1-2	TGCAGCCTCAGGGGGGACTATGGCTACACCTTC	CSLRGDYGYTF
TRBV7-3	TRBD2	TRBJ2-7	TGTGCCAGCAGCTCGGGGACTAGCGCTGACGAGCAGTACTTC	CASSSGTSADEQYF
TRBV18	TRBD2	TRBJ2-2	TGTGCCAGCTCACCACGGACTAGCGGGCTAGGCACCGGGGAGCTGTTTTTT	CASSPRTSGLGTGELFF
TRBV9	TRBD2	TRBJ2-1	TGTGCCAGCAGCCCCCGGGAGGGGGGCGGCAATGAGCAGTTCTTC	CASSPREGGGNEQFF